These T cell receptor beta chains were read from a single sample in a study of T cell responses to AZD1222 COVID-19 vaccine. TCRdb keeps only in-frame clones here, not all; method: immunoSEQ multiplex PCR. The sample lists 120,000 to 150,000 clones; 88% were seen once. The source material was peripheral blood, sampled on day 0 of MenACWY control vaccination. All receptors derive from an adult in good health. Each CDR3 is given with its conserved first and last residue. A D gene is named only where the DNA matches it firmly. Rows may omit the clone size; those that give it use once, few, many or a size class.

TGTGCCAGTAGTCCAGCAGACGGCTCTGGAAACACCATATATTTT,CASSPADGSGNTIYF,-,TRBJ1-3,TRBV19,-
TGTGCCAGCAGCTTTCAACTAGCGGGGAACTCCTACGAGCAGTACTTC,CASSFQLAGNSYEQYF,TRBD2,TRBJ2-7,TRBV11-3,-
TGTGCCTTGGGGGGGGCTGGGTACACCTTC,CALGGAGYTF,-,TRBJ1-2,TRBV30,-
TGTGCCAGTAGCCCGGGTGTCACCTACGAGCAGTACTTC,CASSPGVTYEQYF,-,TRBJ2-7,TRBV19,once
TGTGCCAGCAGTTACGACGGGAATGGAGGAAACACCATATATTTT,CASSYDGNGGNTIYF,-,TRBJ1-3,TRBV6-5,-
TGCGCCAGCAGCCAAGACAGAGAAGAGACCCAGTACTTC,CASSQDREETQYF,-,TRBJ2-5,TRBV4-3,-
TGTGCCAGCAGTACAGGGGCGTACAATGAGCAGTTCTTC,CASSTGAYNEQFF,TRBD1,TRBJ2-1,TRBV28,-
TGTGCCCCCGACCGGGCGAACACTGAAGCTTTCTTT,CAPDRANTEAFF,-,TRBJ1-1,TRBV27,-
TGTGCCAGCAGCTTAGTCTCAGGGGGCTCTTTTAATTCACCCCTCCACTTT,CASSLVSGGSFNSPLHF,TRBD1,TRBJ1-6,TRBV13,once
TGTGCCAGCAGCAACATGGGACAGAGAAGCTATGGCTACACCTTC,CASSNMGQRSYGYTF,TRBD1,TRBJ1-2,TRBV7-8,-
TGCGCCAGCAGCTTGAGTAGCGGGGCCTACAATGAGCAGTTCTTC,CASSLSSGAYNEQFF,TRBD2,TRBJ2-1,TRBV5-1,-
TGTGCCAGCAGCTTGGTTGGGCCACCCCTCCACTTT,CASSLVGPPLHF,-,TRBJ1-6,TRBV7-9,-
TGTGCCAGCAGCTTAGTACCGGGGGAATCCTACAATGAGCAGTTCTTC,CASSLVPGESYNEQFF,-,TRBJ2-1,TRBV7-9,-
TGTGCCAGCAGTCGATTATCCTACGAGCAGTACTTC,CASSRLSYEQYF,-,TRBJ2-7,TRBV28,-
TGTGCCAGCAGCCTGAGGGAGACCCAGTACTTC,CASSLRETQYF,-,TRBJ2-5,TRBV5-6,-
TGTGCCACCTCTCGGGACCAAGAGGGGACATGGACCTCTGGAGGAAACACCATATATTTT,CATSRDQEGTWTSGGNTIYF,-,TRBJ1-3,TRBV7-6,-
TGTGCCAGCAGCTTAGGGACAGGGACCTACAATGAGCAGTTCTTC,CASSLGTGTYNEQFF,TRBD1,TRBJ2-1,TRBV11-3,-
TGTGCCAGCTCAGCGGTCAGGGGGCGCGAGGAGACCCAGTACTTC,CASSAVRGREETQYF,TRBD1,TRBJ2-5,TRBV18,-
TGTGCTAGTGGTTTGGGGAGGATCGGGAATCAGCCCCAGCATTTT,CASGLGRIGNQPQHF,-,TRBJ1-5,TRBV12-5,-
TGTGCCAGCAGTCCCGGGGACAGCCTTTTGGGTGGCTATGGCTACACCTTC,CASSPGDSLLGGYGYTF,TRBD1,TRBJ1-2,TRBV28,-
TGCAGTGCTAGTTTGCAGTTCTCCCATGGCTACACCTTC,CSASLQFSHGYTF,-,TRBJ1-2,TRBV20-1,-
TGTGCCTGGAGGTACGCCCCCCAGGGACTCTATGGCTACACCTTC,CAWRYAPQGLYGYTF,-,TRBJ1-2,TRBV30,-
TGTGCCAGCAGCTTAGATCCCGGACAGACCTACGAGCAGTACTTC,CASSLDPGQTYEQYF,-,TRBJ2-7,TRBV11-3,-
TGTGCCAGCAGTAACAGGGGGCGCCTTGAAAAACTGTTTTTT,CASSNRGRLEKLFF,TRBD1,TRBJ1-4,TRBV28,-
TGTGCCAGTAGTATGACGGCGAACACTGAAGCTTTCTTT,CASSMTANTEAFF,-,TRBJ1-1,TRBV19,-
TGTGCCAGCTCACCACCGGCTAGCGCCCAAGAGACCCAGTACTTC,CASSPPASAQETQYF,-,TRBJ2-5,TRBV18,-
TGTGCCAGCAGCCAAGTTGAGGTGTCTGGTGGAAACATTCAGTACTTC,CASSQVEVSGGNIQYF,-,TRBJ2-4,TRBV14,-
TGTGCCAGCTCACCTTCGACAGGGGGGAGAGAAAAACTGTTTTTT,CASSPSTGGREKLFF,TRBD1,TRBJ1-4,TRBV18,-
TGCGCCAGCAGTCAATGGTTGACTAGCGGGGTGAGCACAGATACGCAGTATTTT,CASSQWLTSGVSTDTQYF,TRBD2,TRBJ2-3,TRBV23-1,-
TGTGCCAGCAGCCTCCGGTGGAACACCGGGGAGCTGTTTTTT,CASSLRWNTGELFF,-,TRBJ2-2,TRBV3-1/TRBV3-2,-
TGTGCCAGTAGTTCAGGGGGGGAAAAACTGTTTTTT,CASSSGGEKLFF,TRBD1,TRBJ1-4,TRBV19,-
TGTGCCAGCAGTGTGACAGGGGGAAATAATGAAAAACTGTTTTTT,CASSVTGGNNEKLFF,TRBD1,TRBJ1-4,TRBV25-1,-
TGTGCCAGCAACCCGGGACGGGAGAACACTGAAGCTTTCTTT,CASNPGRENTEAFF,-,TRBJ1-1,TRBV6-2/TRBV6-3,-
TGTGCCAGCAGCTTAGGACAGGGCACAGATACGCAGTATTTT,CASSLGQGTDTQYF,-,TRBJ2-3,TRBV11-3,few
TGTGCCAGCAGCAATACAGGGGACCCCACAGATACGCAGTATTTT,CASSNTGDPTDTQYF,TRBD1,TRBJ2-3,TRBV7-9,-
TGTGCCTGGAGTGTCGACAGGGGGCGCGGTGGCTACACCTTC,CAWSVDRGRGGYTF,TRBD1,TRBJ1-2,TRBV30,few
TGTGCCAGCAGCAACAGGGTCCATGGCTACACCTTC,CASSNRVHGYTF,-,TRBJ1-2,TRBV2,-
TGTGCCAGCAGCCCCACGGGGCGTAAGAGCTCCTACGAGCAGTACTTC,CASSPTGRKSSYEQYF,-,TRBJ2-7,TRBV9,-
TGTGCCAGCAGCGTGGGACAGGGATTCTATGGCTACACCTTC,CASSVGQGFYGYTF,TRBD1,TRBJ1-2,TRBV9,-
TGTGCCAGCAGCCGTTGGAGCACCGGGGAGCTGTTTTTT,CASSRWSTGELFF,-,TRBJ2-2,TRBV6-2/TRBV6-3,-
TGTGCCAGCAGCCCTCCAGGGACAGGGGAGAACACTGAAGCTTTCTTT,CASSPPGTGENTEAFF,TRBD1,TRBJ1-1,TRBV7-2,-
TGTGCCAGCAGCTTTCATGGGGACTACACAGATACGCAGTATTTT,CASSFHGDYTDTQYF,TRBD2,TRBJ2-3,TRBV5-5,-
TGCAGTGCTAGAGACCCCGCCATTGCTTTCTTT,CSARDPAIAFF,-,TRBJ1-1,TRBV20-1,-
TGTGCCACCAGCGCGGGGAATTTAGGCTATGGCTACACCTTC,CATSAGNLGYGYTF,-,TRBJ1-2,TRBV24-1,-
TGTGCCTGGAGTGTATCTAGCAATCAGCCCCAGCATTTT,CAWSVSSNQPQHF,-,TRBJ1-5,TRBV30,-
TGCGCCAGCAGCTTGGGGGACAGGGGTAGGGATACGCAGTATTTT,CASSLGDRGRDTQYF,TRBD1,TRBJ2-3,TRBV5-1,-